Reported below is one T cell receptor beta chain. Antigen unknown. TCRdb's table, derived via immunoSEQ multiplex PCR, lists solely in-frame clones and lacks some. This table holds some 80,000 clones, approximately 96% found once. These data come from a study of cytomegalovirus exposure and HLA in healthy donors. For the study at large: The platform used for the approximately 130 validation repertoires matched that of the approximately 670 first-cohort repertoires, a later analysis reported. Study-wide findings and caveats: Associated with cytomegalovirus, according to the listing, were 150 to 200 TCR beta chains. A subsequent analysis found that TCR clusters from the first cohort also tended to co-occur in the 90 to 150 validation repertoires, with around 94% of cluster scores above 0. Specificity of three CMV-associated chains for CMV antigens was verified in vitro.

CDR3 length: 17 amino acids. CDR1 and CDR2 (germline): MGHRA, YSYEKL. The V and J ends lost 3 bases and 6 bases respectively, with 21 bases between them. The source is a woman aged 18-29 years in good health and CMV-seronegative. The genes are TRBV4-1 and TRBJ1-5; TRBD1 is a possible D gene (5 bases). Sequencing used PBMCs. This chain's CDR3 is CASSQSDVGAVPQPQHF. The CDR3 DNA reads as TGCGCCAGCAGCCAGTCCGATGTTGGGGCAGTGCCTCAGCCCCAGCATTTT.